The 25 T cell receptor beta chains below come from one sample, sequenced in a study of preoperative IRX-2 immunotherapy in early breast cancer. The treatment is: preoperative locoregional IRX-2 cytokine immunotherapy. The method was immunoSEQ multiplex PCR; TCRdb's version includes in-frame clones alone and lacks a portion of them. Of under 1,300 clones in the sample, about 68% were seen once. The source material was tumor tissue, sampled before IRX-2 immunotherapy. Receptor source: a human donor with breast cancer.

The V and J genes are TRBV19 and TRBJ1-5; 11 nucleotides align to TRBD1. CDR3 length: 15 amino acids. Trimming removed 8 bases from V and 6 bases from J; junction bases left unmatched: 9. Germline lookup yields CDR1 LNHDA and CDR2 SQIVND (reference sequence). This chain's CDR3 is CASGYRDRGSQPQHF. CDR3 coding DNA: TGTGCCAGTGGGTACCGGGACAGGGGGAGTCAGCCCCAGCATTTT.

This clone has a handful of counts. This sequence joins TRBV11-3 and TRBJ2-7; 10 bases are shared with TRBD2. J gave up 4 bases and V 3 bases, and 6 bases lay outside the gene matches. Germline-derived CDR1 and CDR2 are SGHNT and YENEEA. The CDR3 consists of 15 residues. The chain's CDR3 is CASSLEVAGGYEQYF. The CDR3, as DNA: TGTGCCAGCAGCTTGGAGGTAGCGGGAGGTTACGAGCAGTACTTC.

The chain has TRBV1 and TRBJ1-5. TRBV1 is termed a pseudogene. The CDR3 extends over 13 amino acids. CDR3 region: CASSQSSGQPQHF. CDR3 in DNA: TGCGCCAGCAGCCAATCGAGTGGCCAGCCCCAGCATTTT.

For the CDR3, the DNA is TGTGCCAGCAGCCTAGCCCCCCAAGAGACCCAGTACTTC. Amino acid sequence: CASSLAPQETQYF. The chain carries TRBV14 and TRBJ2-5; D is ambiguous. CDR3 length: 13 amino acids. Per germline, CDR1 SGHDN and CDR2 FVKESK. Trimming took 4 bases from V and 1 from J, leaving 7 bases between them. Full variable domain (missing parts from reference TRBV14 and TRBJ2-5): EAGVTQFPSHSVIEKGQTVTLRCDPISGHDNLYWYRRVMGKEIKFLLHFVKESKQDESGMPNNRFLAERTGGTYSTLKVQPAELEDSGVYFCASSLAPQETQYFGPGTRLLVL.

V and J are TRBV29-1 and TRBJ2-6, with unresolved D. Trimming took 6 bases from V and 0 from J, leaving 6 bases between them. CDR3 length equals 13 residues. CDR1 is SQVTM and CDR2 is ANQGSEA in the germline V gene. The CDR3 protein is CSVPVSGANVLTF. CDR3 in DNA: TGCAGCGTACCCGTCTCTGGGGCCAACGTCCTGACTTTC. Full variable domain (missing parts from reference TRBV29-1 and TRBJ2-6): SAVISQKPSRDICQRGTSLTIQCQVDSQVTMMFWYRQQPGQSLTLIATANQGSEATYESGFVIDKFPISRPNLTFSTLTVSNMSPEDSSIYLCSVPVSGANVLTFGAGSRLTVL.

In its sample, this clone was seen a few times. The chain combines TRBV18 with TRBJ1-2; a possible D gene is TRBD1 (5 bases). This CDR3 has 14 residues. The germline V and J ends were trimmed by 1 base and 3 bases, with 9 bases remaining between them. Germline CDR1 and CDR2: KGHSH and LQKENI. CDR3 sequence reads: CASSPLQDDYGYTF. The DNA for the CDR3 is TGTGCCAGCTCACCACTACAGGACGACTATGGCTACACCTTC.

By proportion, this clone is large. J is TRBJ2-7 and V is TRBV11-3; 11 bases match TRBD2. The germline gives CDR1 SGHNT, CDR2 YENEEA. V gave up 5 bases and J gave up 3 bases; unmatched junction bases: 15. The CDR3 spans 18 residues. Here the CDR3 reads CASSPYAGVAGGNYEQYF. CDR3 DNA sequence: TGTGCCAGCAGCCCCTACGCGGGGGTAGCGGGAGGGAACTACGAGCAGTACTTC.

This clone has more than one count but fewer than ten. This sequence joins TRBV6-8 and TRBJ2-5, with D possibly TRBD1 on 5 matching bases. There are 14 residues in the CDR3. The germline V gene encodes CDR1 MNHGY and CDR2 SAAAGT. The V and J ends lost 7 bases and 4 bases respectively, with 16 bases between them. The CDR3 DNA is TGTGCCAGCATCTTCTGGGAAACAGGAGAGACCCAGTACTTC. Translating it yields CASIFWETGETQYF.

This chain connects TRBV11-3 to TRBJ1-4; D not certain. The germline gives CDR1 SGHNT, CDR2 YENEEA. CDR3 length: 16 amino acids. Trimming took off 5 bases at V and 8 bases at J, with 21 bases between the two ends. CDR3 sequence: CASSLRIGRSEEKLFF. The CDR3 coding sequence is TGTGCCAGCAGCCTCCGAATAGGGAGGTCGGAAGAAAAACTGTTTTTT.

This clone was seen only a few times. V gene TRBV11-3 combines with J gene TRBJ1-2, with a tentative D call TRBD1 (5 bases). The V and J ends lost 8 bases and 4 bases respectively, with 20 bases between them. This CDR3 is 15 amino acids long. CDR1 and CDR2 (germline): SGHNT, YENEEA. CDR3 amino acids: CASGDIAWRGYGYTF. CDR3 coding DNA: TGTGCCAGCGGGGATATCGCCTGGAGGGGCTATGGCTACACCTTC.

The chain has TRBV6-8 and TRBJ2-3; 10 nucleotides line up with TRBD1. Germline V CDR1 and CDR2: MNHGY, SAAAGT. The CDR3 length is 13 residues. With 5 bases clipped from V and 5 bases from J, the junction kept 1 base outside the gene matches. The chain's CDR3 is CASSGTGVDTQYF. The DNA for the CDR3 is TGTGCCAGCAGTGGGACAGGGGTAGATACGCAGTATTTT.

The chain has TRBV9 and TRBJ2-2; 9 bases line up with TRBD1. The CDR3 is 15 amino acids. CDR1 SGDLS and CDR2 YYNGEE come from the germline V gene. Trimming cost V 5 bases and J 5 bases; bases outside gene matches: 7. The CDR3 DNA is TGTGCCAGCAGTTGGGACAGGGACTATACCGGGGAGCTGTTTTTT. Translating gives CASSWDRDYTGELFF. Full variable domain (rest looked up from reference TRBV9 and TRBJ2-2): DSGVTQTPKHLITATGQRVTLRCSPRSGDLSVYWYQQSLDQGLQFLIQYYNGEERAKGNILERFSAQQFPDLHSELNLSSLELGDSALYFCASSWDRDYTGELFFGEGSRLTVL.

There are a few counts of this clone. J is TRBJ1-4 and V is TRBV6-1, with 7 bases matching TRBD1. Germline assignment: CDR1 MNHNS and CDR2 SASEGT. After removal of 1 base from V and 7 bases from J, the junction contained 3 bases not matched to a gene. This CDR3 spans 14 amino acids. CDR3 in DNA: TGTGCCAGCAGTGAAGGGACAGGAACTGAAAAACTGTTTTTT. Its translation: CASSEGTGTEKLFF.

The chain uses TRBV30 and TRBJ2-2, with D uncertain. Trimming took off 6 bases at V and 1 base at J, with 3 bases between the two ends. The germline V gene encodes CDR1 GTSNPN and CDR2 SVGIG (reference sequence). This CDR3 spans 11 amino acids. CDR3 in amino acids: CACENTGELFF. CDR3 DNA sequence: TGTGCCTGCGAGAACACCGGGGAGCTGTTTTTT.

The DNA for the CDR3 is TGTGCCAGCAGTTTGATCCCCGGGGAGCTGTTTTTT. Protein product: CASSLIPGELFF. The chain recombines TRBV22-1 with TRBJ2-2. TRBV22-1 constitutes a pseudogene. There are 12 residues in the CDR3.

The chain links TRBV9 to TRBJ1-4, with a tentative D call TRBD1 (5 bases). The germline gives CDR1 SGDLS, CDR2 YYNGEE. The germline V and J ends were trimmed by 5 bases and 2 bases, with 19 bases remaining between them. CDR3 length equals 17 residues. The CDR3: CASSERAGRGTNEKLFF. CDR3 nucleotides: TGTGCCAGCAGTGAGAGGGCAGGGCGGGGCACTAATGAAAAACTGTTTTTT.

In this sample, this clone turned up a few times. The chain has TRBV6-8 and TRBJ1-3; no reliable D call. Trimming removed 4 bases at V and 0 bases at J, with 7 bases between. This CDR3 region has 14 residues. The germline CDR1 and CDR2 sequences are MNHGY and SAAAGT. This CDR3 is CASSSSRSGNTIYF. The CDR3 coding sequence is TGTGCCAGCAGTTCGTCCCGCTCTGGAAACACCATATATTTT.

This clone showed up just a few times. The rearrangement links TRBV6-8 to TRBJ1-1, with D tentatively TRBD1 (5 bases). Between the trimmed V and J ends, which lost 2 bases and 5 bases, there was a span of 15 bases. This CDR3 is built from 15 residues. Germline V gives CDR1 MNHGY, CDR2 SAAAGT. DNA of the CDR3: TGTGCCAGCAGTTACCAAATTCAGGGCAGTACTGAAGCTTTCTTT. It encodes CASSYQIQGSTEAFF.

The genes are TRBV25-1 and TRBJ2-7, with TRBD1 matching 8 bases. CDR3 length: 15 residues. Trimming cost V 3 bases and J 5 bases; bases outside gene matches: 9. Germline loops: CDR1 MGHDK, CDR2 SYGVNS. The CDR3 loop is CASSDRGQEDDEQYF. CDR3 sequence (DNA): TGTGCCAGCAGTGACCGGGGACAGGAGGACGACGAGCAGTACTTC.

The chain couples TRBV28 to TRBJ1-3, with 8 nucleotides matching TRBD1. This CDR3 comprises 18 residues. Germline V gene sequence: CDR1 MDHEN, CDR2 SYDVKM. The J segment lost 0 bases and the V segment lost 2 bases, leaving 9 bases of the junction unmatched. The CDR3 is CASSLRDRPTSSGNTIYF. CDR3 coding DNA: TGTGCCAGCAGTTTACGGGACAGGCCAACATCCTCTGGAAACACCATATATTTT.

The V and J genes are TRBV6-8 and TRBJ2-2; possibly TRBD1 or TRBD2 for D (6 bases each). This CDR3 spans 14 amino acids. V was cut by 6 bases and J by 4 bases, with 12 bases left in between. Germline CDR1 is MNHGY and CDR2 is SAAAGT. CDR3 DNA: TGTGCCAGCAGGTCCTCGGGGGCCACCGGGGAGCTGTTTTTT. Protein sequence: CASRSSGATGELFF.

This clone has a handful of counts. Here the CDR3 reads CASEDRPNTEAFF. In DNA form, the CDR3 reads TGTGCCAGCGAGGACAGGCCGAACACTGAAGCTTTCTTT. The chain employs TRBV6-8 and TRBJ1-1; TRBD1 agrees at 7 bases. Germline V lookup: CDR1 MNHGY, CDR2 SAAAGT. The CDR3 consists of 13 residues. Losses at the gene ends were 8 bases for V and 1 base for J; bases not matched to a gene: 4.

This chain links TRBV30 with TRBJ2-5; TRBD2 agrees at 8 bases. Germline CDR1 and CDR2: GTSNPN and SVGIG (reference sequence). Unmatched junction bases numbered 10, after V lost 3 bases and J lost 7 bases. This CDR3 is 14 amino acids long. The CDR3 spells CAWSAGTRSVTQYF. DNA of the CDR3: TGTGCCTGGAGCGCCGGGACTAGAAGCGTGACCCAGTACTTC.

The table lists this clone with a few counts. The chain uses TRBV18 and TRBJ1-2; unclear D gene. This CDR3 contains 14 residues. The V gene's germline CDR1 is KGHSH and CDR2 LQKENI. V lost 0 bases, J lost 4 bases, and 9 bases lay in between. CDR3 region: CASSPPVVTYGYTF. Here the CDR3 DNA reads TGTGCCAGCTCACCACCGGTGGTGACCTATGGCTACACCTTC.

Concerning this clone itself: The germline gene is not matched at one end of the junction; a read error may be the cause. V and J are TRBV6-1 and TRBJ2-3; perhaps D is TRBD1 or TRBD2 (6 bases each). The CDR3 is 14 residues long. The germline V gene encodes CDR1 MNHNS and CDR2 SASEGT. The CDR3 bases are TGTGCCATCAGTGAAGGGGGGCTCGCAGATACGCAGTATTTT. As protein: CAISEGGLADTQYF.